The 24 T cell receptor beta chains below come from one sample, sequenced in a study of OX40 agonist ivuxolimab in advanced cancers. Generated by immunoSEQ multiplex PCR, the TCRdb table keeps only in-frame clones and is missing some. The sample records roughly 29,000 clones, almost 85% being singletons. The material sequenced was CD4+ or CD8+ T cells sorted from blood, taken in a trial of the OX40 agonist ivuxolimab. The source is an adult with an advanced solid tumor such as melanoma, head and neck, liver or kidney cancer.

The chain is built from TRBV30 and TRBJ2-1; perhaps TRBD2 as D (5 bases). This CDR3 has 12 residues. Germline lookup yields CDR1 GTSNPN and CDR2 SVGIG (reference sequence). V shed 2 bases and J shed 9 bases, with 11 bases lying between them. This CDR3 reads CAWSPTRSEQFF. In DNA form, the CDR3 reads TGTGCCTGGAGTCCTACTAGAAGTGAGCAGTTCTTC.

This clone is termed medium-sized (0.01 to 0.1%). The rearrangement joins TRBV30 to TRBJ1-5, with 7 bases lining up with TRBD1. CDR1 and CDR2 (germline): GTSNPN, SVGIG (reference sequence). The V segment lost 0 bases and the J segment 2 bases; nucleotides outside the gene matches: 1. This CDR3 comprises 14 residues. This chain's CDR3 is CAWSVTGRNQPQHF. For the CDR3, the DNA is TGTGCCTGGAGTGTGACAGGGCGCAATCAGCCCCAGCATTTT.

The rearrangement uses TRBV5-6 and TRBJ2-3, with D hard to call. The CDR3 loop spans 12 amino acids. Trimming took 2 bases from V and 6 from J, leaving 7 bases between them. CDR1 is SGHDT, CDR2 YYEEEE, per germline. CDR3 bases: TGTGCCAGCAGCTTTGCCTCGGATACGCAGTATTTT. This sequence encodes CASSFASDTQYF.

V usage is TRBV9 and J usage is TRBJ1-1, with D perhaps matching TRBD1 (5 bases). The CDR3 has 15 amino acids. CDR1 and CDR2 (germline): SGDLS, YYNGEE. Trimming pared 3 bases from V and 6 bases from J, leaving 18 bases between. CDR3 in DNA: TGTGCCAGCAGCGATCCCCCGCAGGGTCGACCTGAAGCTTTCTTT. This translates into CASSDPPQGRPEAFF. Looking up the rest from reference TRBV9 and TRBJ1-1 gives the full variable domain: DSGVTQTPKHLITATGQRVTLRCSPRSGDLSVYWYQQSLDQGLQFLIQYYNGEERAKGNILERFSAQQFPDLHSELNLSSLELGDSALYFCASSDPPQGRPEAFFGQGTRLTVV.

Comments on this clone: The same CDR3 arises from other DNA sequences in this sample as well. The CDR3 nucleotides are TGTGCCAGCAGTTTGGGAGCGGGCCCTAGCACAGATACGCAGTATTTT. It translates to CASSLGAGPSTDTQYF. V and J are TRBV27 and TRBJ2-3, with D possibly matching TRBD2 (6 bases). V dropped 3 bases and J dropped 0 bases, with 13 bases sitting between them. The CDR3 is 16 amino acids. Germline V CDR1 and CDR2: MNHEY, SMNVEV (reference sequence).

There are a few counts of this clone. The CDR3 loop is CASSLTRGFFHEQYF. The CDR3 DNA reads as TGTGCCAGCAGCTTAACCAGGGGCTTCTTCCACGAGCAGTACTTC. This chain connects TRBV7-9 to TRBJ2-7, with a possible D match to TRBD1 (6 bases). This CDR3 comprises 15 residues. V was cut by 2 bases and J by 5 bases, with 16 bases left in between. Germline values: CDR1 SEHNR, CDR2 FQNEAQ (reference sequence).

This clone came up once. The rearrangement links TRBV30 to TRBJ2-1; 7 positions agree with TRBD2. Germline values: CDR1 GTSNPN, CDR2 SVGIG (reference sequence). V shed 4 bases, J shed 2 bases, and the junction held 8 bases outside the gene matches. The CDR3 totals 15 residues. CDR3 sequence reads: CAWNFMGGPYNEQFF. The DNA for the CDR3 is TGTGCCTGGAACTTTATGGGAGGGCCCTACAATGAGCAGTTCTTC.

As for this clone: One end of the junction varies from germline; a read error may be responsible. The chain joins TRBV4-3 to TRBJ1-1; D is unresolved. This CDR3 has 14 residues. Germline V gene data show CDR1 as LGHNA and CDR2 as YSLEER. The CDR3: CASSQDRGNPEAFF. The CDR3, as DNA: TGCGCCAGCAGCCAAGATCGAGGGAACCCTGAAGCTTTCTTT.

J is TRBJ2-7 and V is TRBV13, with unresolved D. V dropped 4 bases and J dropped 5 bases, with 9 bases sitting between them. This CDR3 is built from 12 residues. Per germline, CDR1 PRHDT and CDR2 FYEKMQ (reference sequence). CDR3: CASSSNRNEQYF. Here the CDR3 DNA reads TGTGCCAGCAGCTCCAACCGTAACGAGCAGTACTTC.

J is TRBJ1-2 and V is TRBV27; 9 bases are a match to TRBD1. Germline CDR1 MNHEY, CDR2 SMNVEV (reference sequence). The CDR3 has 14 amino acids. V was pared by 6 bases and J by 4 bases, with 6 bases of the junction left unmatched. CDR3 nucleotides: TGTGCCAGCAGCTACGACAGGGGGGCCTATGGCTACACCTTC. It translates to CASSYDRGAYGYTF.

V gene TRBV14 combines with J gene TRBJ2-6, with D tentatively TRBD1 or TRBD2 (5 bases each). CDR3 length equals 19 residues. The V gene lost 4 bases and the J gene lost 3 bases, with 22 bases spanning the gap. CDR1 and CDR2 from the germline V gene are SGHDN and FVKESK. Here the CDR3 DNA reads TGTGCCAGCAGCCGGGGTGGAGCTGGGGGAGTATATGGGGCCAACGTCCTGACTTTC. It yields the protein CASSRGGAGGVYGANVLTF.

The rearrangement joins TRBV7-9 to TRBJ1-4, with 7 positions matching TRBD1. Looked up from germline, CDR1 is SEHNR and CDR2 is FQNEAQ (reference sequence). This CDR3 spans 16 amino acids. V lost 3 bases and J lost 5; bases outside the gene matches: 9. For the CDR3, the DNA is TGTGCCAGCAGCTTGGCCGTGAACAGGGGAAATGAAAAACTGTTTTTT. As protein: CASSLAVNRGNEKLFF. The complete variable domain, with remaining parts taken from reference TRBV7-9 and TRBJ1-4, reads DTGVSQNPRHKITKRGQNVTFRCDPISEHNRLYWYRQTLGQGPEFLTYFQNEAQLEKSRLLSDRFSAERPKGSFSTLEIQRTEQGDSAMYLCASSLAVNRGNEKLFFGSGTQLSVL.

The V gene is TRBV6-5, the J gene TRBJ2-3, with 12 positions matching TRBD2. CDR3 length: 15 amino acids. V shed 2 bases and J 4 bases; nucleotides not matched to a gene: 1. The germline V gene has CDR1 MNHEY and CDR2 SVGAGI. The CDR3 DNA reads TGTGCCAGCAGTTACCTAGCGGGGGGGGCAGATACGCAGTATTTT. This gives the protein CASSYLAGGADTQYF.

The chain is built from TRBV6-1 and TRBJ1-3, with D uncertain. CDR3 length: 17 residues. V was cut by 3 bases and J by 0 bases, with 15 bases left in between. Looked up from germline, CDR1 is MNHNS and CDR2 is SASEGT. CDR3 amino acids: CASSDKVEQSSGNTIYF. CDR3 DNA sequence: TGTGCCAGCAGTGATAAAGTGGAACAGAGCTCTGGAAACACCATATATTTT.

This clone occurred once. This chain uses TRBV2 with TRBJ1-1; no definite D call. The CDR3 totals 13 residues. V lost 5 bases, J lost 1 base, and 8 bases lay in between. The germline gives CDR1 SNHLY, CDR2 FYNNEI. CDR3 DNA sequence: TGTGCCAGCAGTCTGCGGGGGAACACTGAAGCTTTCTTT. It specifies CASSLRGNTEAFF. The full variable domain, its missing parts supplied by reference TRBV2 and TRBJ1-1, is EPEVTQTPSHQVTQMGQEVILRCVPISNHLYFYWYRQILGQKVEFLVSFYNNEISEKSEIFDDQFSVERPDGSNFTLKIRSTKLEDSAMYFCASSLRGNTEAFFGQGTRLTVV.

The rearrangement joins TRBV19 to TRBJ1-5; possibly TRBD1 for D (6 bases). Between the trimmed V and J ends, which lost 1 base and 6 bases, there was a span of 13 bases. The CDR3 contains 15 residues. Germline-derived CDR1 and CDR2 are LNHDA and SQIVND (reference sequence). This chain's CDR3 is CASSIARQGSQPQHF. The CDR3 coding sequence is TGTGCCAGTAGTATAGCTAGGCAGGGGAGTCAGCCCCAGCATTTT.

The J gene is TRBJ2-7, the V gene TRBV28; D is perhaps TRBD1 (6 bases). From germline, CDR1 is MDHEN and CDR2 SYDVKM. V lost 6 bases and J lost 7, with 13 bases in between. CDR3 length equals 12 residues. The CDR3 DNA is TGTGCCAGCAGCACAGGGTTAGGGGAGCAGTACTTC. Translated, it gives CASSTGLGEQYF. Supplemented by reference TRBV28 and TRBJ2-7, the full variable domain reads DVKVTQSSRYLVKRTGEKVFLECVQDMDHENMFWYRQDPGLGLRLIYFSYDVKMKEKGDIPEGYSVSREKKERFSLILESASTNQTSMYLCASSTGLGEQYFGPGTRLTVT.

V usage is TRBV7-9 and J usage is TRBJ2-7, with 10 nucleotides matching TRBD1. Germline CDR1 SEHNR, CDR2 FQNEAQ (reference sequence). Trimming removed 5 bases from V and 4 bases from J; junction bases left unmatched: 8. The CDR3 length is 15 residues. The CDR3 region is CASSIPRDRGYEQYF. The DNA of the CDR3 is TGTGCCAGCAGCATCCCCCGGGACAGGGGATACGAGCAGTACTTC.

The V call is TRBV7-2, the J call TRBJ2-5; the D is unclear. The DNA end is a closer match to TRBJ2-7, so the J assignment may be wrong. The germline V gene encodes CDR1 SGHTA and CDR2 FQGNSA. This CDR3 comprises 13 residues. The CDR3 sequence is CASSFAYSYEQYF. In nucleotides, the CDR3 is TGTGCCAGCAGCTTTGCCTACTCCTACGAGCAGTACTTC.

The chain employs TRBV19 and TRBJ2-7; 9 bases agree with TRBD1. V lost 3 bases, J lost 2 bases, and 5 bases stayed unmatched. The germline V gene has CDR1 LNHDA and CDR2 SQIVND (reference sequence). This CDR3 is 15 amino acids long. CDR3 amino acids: CASSILGQGPYEQYF. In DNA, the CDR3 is TGTGCCAGTAGTATTCTCGGACAGGGGCCCTACGAGCAGTACTTC.

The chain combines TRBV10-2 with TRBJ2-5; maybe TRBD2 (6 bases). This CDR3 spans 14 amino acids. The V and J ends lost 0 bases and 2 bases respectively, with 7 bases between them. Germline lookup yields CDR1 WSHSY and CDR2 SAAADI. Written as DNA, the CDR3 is TGCGCCAGCAGTGAGTCGGGGACTCAAGAGACCCAGTACTTC. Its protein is CASSESGTQETQYF.

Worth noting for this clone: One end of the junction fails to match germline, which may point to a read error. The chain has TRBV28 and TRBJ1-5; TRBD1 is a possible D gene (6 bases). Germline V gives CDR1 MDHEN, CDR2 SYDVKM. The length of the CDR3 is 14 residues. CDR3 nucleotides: TGTGCCAGCAGTCCCTGGGGGGGCAATCGGCCCCAGCATTTT. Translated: CASSPWGGNRPQHF.

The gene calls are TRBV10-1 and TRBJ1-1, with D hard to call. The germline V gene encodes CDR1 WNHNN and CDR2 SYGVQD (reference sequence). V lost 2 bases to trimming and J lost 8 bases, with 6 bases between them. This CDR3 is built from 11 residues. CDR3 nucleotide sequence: TGCGCCAGCAGTGAGAACGGCGAAGCTTTCTTT. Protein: CASSENGEAFF.

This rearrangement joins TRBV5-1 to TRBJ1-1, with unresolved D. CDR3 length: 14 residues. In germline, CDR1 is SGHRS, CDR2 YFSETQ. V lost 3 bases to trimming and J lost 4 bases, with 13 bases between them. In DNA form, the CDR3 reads TGCGCCAGCAGCTCACCTGCGAGGCTCACTGAAGCTTTCTTT. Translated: CASSSPARLTEAFF. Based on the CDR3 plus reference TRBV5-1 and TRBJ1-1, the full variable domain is KAGVTQTPRYLIKTRGQQVTLSCSPISGHRSVSWYQQTPGQGLQFLFEYFSETQRNKGNFPGRFSGRQFSNSRSEMNVSTLELGDSALYLCASSSPARLTEAFFGQGTRLTVV.